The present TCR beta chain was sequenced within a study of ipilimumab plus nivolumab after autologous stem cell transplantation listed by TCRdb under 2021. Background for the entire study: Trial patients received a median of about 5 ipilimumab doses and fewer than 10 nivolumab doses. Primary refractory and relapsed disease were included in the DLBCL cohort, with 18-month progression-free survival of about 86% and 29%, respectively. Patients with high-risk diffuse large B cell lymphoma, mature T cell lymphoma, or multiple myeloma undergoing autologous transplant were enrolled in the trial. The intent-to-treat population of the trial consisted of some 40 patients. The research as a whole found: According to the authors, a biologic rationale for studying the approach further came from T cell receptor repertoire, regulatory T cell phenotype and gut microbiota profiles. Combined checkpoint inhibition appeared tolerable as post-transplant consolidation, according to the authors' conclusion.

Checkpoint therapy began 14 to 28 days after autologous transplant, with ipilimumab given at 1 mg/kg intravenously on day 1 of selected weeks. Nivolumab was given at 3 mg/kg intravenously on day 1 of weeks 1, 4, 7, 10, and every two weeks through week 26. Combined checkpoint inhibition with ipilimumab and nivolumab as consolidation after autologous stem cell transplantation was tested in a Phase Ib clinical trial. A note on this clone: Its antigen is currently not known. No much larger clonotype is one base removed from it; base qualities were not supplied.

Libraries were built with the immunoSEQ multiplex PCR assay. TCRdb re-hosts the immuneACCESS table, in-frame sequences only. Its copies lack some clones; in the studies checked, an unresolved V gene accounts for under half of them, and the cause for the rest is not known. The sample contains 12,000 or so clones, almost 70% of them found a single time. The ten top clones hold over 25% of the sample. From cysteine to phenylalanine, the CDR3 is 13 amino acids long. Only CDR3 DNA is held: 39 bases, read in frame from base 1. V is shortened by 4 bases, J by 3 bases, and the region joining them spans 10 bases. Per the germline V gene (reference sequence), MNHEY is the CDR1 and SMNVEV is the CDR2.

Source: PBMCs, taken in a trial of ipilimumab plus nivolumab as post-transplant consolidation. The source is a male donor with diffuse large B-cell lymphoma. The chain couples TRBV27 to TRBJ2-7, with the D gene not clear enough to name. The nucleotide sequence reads TGTGCCAGCAGTTCCCAGTATAGCTACGAGCAGTACTTC. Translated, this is CASSSQYSYEQYF.